This entry lists 9 T cell receptor beta chains sequenced from one sample in a study of cytomegalovirus exposure and HLA in healthy donors. PCR employed 60 Vbeta and 13 Jbeta primers. Clones were sequenced by immunoSEQ multiplex PCR, and TCRdb holds only the in-frame ones, with some missing. The sample has about 200,000 clones; over 75% are singletons. Sequenced material: PBMCs. These TCRs come from a boy aged 2 to 10 in good health and CMV-seronegative.

The chain has TRBV5-1 and TRBJ2-1, with 9 bases fitting TRBD2. Trimming took 3 bases from V and 0 from J; bases not matched to a gene: 13. Germline V gene sequence: CDR1 SGHRS, CDR2 YFSETQ. The length of the CDR3 is 19 residues. The CDR3 reads CASSSSGLAGLSSYNEQFF. In DNA form, the CDR3 reads TGCGCCAGCAGCTCCTCCGGGCTAGCGGGGCTCAGCTCCTACAATGAGCAGTTCTTC.

The V gene is TRBV7-2, the J gene TRBJ1-4; possibly TRBD1 for D (6 bases). CDR3 length equals 15 residues. The V and J ends lost 5 bases and 7 bases respectively, with 17 bases between them. Germline assignment: CDR1 SGHTA and CDR2 FQGNSA. Here the CDR3 DNA reads TGTGCCAGCAGCCCTCAGGCAGGGGATAGTGAAAAACTGTTTTTT. Protein sequence: CASSPQAGDSEKLFF.

J is TRBJ2-1 and V is TRBV25-1; the D gene is possibly TRBD2 (6 bases). The CDR3 extends over 14 amino acids. The V gene lost 8 bases and the J gene lost 7 bases, with 18 bases spanning the gap. Germline V gene data show CDR1 as MGHDK and CDR2 as SYGVNS. CDR3 in amino acids: CASALGGDKNEQFF. The DNA of the CDR3 is TGTGCCAGCGCCCTGGGGGGAGACAAAAATGAGCAGTTCTTC.

The count of this clone is one. The chain is built from TRBV27 and TRBJ2-7, with 9 bases fitting TRBD1. Germline loops: CDR1 MNHEY, CDR2 SMNVEV (reference sequence). Trimming cost V 6 bases and J 7 bases; bases outside gene matches: 10. This CDR3 has 14 residues. CDR3 loop: CASRRGQGTSEQYF. The CDR3 bases are TGTGCCAGCAGGAGAGGACAGGGGACGAGTGAGCAGTACTTC.

This clone has a handful of counts. V usage is TRBV19 and J usage is TRBJ1-2; D ambiguous. V lost 0 bases and J lost 4, with 15 bases in between. The CDR3 loop spans 16 amino acids. CDR1 and CDR2 from the germline V gene are LNHDA and SQIVND (reference sequence). CDR3 nucleotide sequence: TGTGCCAGTAGTATAGATCCCCTCGGCACTACCTATGGCTACACCTTC. This sequence encodes CASSIDPLGTTYGYTF. Combining the CDR3 with reference TRBV19 and TRBJ1-2 gives the whole variable domain DGGITQSPKYLFRKEGQNVTLSCEQNLNHDAMYWYRQDPGQGLRLIYYSQIVNDFQKGDIAEGYSVSREKKESFPLTVTSAQKNPTAFYLCASSIDPLGTTYGYTFGSGTRLTVV.

This rearrangement joins TRBV19 to TRBJ2-3, with a possible D match to TRBD1 (6 bases). V was pared by 10 bases and J by 0 bases, with 20 bases between. The CDR3 is 16 residues long. Germline assignment: CDR1 LNHDA and CDR2 SQIVND (reference sequence). The CDR3 bases are TGTGCCACCCCTCCCCCGGGACACCATAGCACAGATACGCAGTATTTT. Protein product: CATPPPGHHSTDTQYF. Full variable domain (rest looked up from reference TRBV19 and TRBJ2-3): DGGITQSPKYLFRKEGQNVTLSCEQNLNHDAMYWYRQDPGQGLRLIYYSQIVNDFQKGDIAEGYSVSREKKESFPLTVTSAQKNPTAFYLCATPPPGHHSTDTQYFGPGTRLTVL.

The V call is TRBV5-4, the J call TRBJ1-1; tentative D call: TRBD1 (5 bases). With 0 bases removed from V and 0 bases from J, the gap between germline ends came to 9 bases. The CDR3 runs 15 residues. Germline V gene sequence: CDR1 SGHNT, CDR2 YYREEE (reference sequence). CDR3 bases: TGTGCCAGCAGCTTGGGGACAAATTTGAACACTGAAGCTTTCTTT. This gives the protein CASSLGTNLNTEAFF.

The chain recombines TRBV7-2 with TRBJ2-1, with D maybe TRBD2 (5 bases). Looked up from germline, CDR1 is SGHTA and CDR2 is FQGNSA. The CDR3 covers 15 residues. Trimming stripped 5 bases from V and 0 bases from J, with 11 bases between. CDR3 protein: CASSRGFSSYNEQFF. The CDR3 DNA is TGTGCCAGCAGCCGCGGGTTCAGCTCCTACAATGAGCAGTTCTTC.

This clone turned up a few times. The V gene is TRBV5-6, the J gene TRBJ1-2; D call uncertain. Germline V gene lookup returns CDR1 SGHDT and CDR2 YYEEEE. Trimming left V 0 bases short and J 3 bases short, with 15 bases between. The CDR3 spans 16 residues. In nucleotides, the CDR3 is TGTGCCAGCAGCTTGGACCGGGTTCGGAAATACTATGGCTACACCTTC. Its translation is CASSLDRVRKYYGYTF.